These T cell receptor beta chains were read from a single sample in a study of circulating and synovial CD4+ cells in juvenile arthritis. Only in-frame clones appear in the TCRdb table, and some are missing; sequencing was by immunoSEQ multiplex PCR. The sample contains about 33,000 clones, 90% to 95% of which appear only once. The sequenced material came from CD4+ T cells from blood. These receptors all come from a human donor with juvenile idiopathic arthritis. CDR3s include the opening cysteine and the closing phenylalanine or tryptophan. Each record gives: J gene, clone size, D gene, V gene, CDR3 protein, CDR3 DNA. A D gene is named only where the DNA matches it firmly. Clone sizes are given selectively: once, few, many, or a class where the clone is expanded.

TRBJ2-3	once	-	TRBV7-2	CASSLGPADTQYF	TGTGCCAGCAGCTTAGGCCCGGCAGATACGCAGTATTTT
TRBJ1-2	-	-	TRBV7-3	CASSLEDGYGYTF	TGTGCCAGCAGCTTGGAGGACGGCTATGGCTACACCTTC
TRBJ2-5	once	TRBD1	TRBV7-3	CASSLQGMRETQYF	TGTGCCAGCAGCCTACAGGGGATGAGGGAGACCCAGTACTTC
TRBJ1-1	-	-	TRBV21-1	CASSGPSGTGRFF	TGTGCCAGCAGCGGTCCTTCCGGGACAGGGCGCTTCTTT
TRBJ2-3	-	-	TRBV5-1	CASVIADTQYF	TGCGCCAGCGTCATAGCAGATACGCAGTATTTT
TRBJ1-4	-	-	TRBV18	CASSQGQTINEKLFF	TGTGCCAGCTCACAAGGACAGACAATTAATGAAAAACTGTTTTTT
TRBJ1-3	-	TRBD1	TRBV7-2	CASSLQGAAGNTIYF	TGTGCCAGCAGTCTTCAGGGGGCAGCGGGAAACACCATATATTTT
TRBJ1-5	-	-	TRBV21-1	CASSNRDRGPVNQPQHF	TGTGCCAGCAGCAACCGGGACAGGGGGCCGGTTAATCAGCCCCAGCATTTT
TRBJ1-1	-	-	TRBV6-5	CASSYPERASFF	TGTGCCAGCAGTTACCCGGAGAGGGCTTCTTTCTTT
TRBJ1-2	-	-	TRBV10-3	CAISELAGHYGYTF	TGTGCCATCAGTGAGTTAGCAGGGCACTATGGCTACACCTTC
TRBJ2-7	-	TRBD1	TRBV20-1	CSAPDRDEQYF	TGCAGTGCCCCGGACAGGGACGAGCAGTACTTC
TRBJ1-2	-	TRBD1	TRBV6-6	CASRESGTGTYGYTF	TGTGCCAGCAGAGAATCCGGGACAGGGACCTATGGCTACACCTTC
TRBJ2-7	-	-	TRBV5-1	CASSQDRPYEQYF	TGCGCCAGCAGTCAAGACAGACCCTACGAGCAGTACTTC
TRBJ2-1	-	-	TRBV14	CASSLSYEQFF	TGTGCCAGCAGCCTGTCGTATGAGCAGTTCTTC
TRBJ1-5	-	-	TRBV5-1	CASSETGDQPQHF	TGCGCCAGCAGCGAAACAGGAGATCAGCCCCAGCATTTT
TRBJ2-5	once	TRBD2	TRBV28	CASLEASGRDQETQYF	TGTGCCAGCCTGGAGGCTAGCGGGAGGGACCAAGAGACCCAGTACTTC
TRBJ2-5	-	TRBD2	TRBV7-9	CASSLGLAGLYQETQYF	TGTGCCAGCAGCTTAGGCCTAGCGGGACTTTACCAAGAGACCCAGTACTTC
TRBJ2-7	-	-	TRBV7-2	CASSLERGLPSYEQYF	TGTGCCAGCAGCTTAGAAAGGGGCCTCCCTTCCTACGAGCAGTACTTC
TRBJ2-7	-	TRBD1	TRBV28	CASSLNQPGQTYEQYF	TGTGCCAGCAGTCTGAATCAACCGGGACAGACCTACGAGCAGTACTTC
TRBJ2-7	-	-	TRBV28	CASRNPGLASGQYF	TGTGCCAGCAGAAACCCGGGACTGGCCTCCGGGCAGTACTTC
TRBJ1-2	-	-	TRBV7-2	CASSLDRADYYGYTF	TGTGCCAGCAGCTTAGACAGGGCCGACTACTATGGCTACACCTTC
TRBJ2-2	once	-	TRBV7-3	CASSLTRERVNTGELFF	TGTGCCAGCAGCTTAACTCGGGAAAGAGTAAACACCGGGGAGCTGTTTTTT
TRBJ2-3	-	-	TRBV7-9	CASSLGRLVTDTQYF	TGTGCCAGCAGCTTAGGGCGGCTAGTTACAGATACGCAGTATTTT
TRBJ2-3	once	TRBD2	TRBV30	CAGAGGTDTQYF	TGTGCTGGGGCGGGGGGCACAGATACGCAGTATTTT
TRBJ2-7	-	-	TRBV4-2	CASSQAGGSYEQYF	TGTGCCAGCAGCCAGGCCGGAGGGTCGTACGAGCAGTACTTC
TRBJ2-5	-	TRBD2	TRBV14	CASSQDHGGGETQYF	TGTGCCAGCAGCCAAGATCACGGGGGGGGAGAGACCCAGTACTTC
TRBJ1-2	-	-	TRBV4-3	CASSRQDRTNYGYTF	TGCGCCAGCAGCCGACAAGACAGGACGAACTATGGCTACACCTTC
TRBJ1-5	-	TRBD1	TRBV6-5	CASSDTGGIQPQHF	TGTGCCAGCAGCGACACAGGGGGCATTCAGCCCCAGCATTTT
TRBJ2-3	-	TRBD2	TRBV9	CASSVTLLAGGQDTQYF	TGTGCCAGCAGCGTAACCCTACTAGCGGGGGGGCAAGATACGCAGTATTTT
TRBJ1-2	-	TRBD1	TRBV4-1	CASSQVTGIGGYTF	TGCGCCAGCAGCCAAGTGACAGGGATAGGAGGCTACACCTTC
TRBJ1-5	-	TRBD1	TRBV7-9	CASSLGQGVNQPQHF	TGTGCCAGCAGCTTAGGACAGGGTGTCAATCAGCCCCAGCATTTT
TRBJ1-3	-	-	TRBV7-9	CASSSDRIGNTIYF	TGTGCCAGCAGCTCTGACAGAATTGGAAACACCATATATTTT
TRBJ2-3	-	TRBD2	TRBV19	CASSPGLRTDTQYF	TGTGCCAGTAGTCCGGGACTACGCACAGATACGCAGTATTTT
TRBJ1-3	-	-	TRBV6-5	CASSTSGNTIYF	TGTGCCAGCAGCACTTCTGGAAACACCATATATTTT
TRBJ2-1	-	-	TRBV7-9	CASSLVPDNEQFF	TGTGCCAGCAGCTTAGTTCCAGACAATGAGCAGTTCTTC
TRBJ1-2	-	-	TRBV7-9	CASSFGTDSLYGYTF	TGTGCCAGCAGCTTTGGTACCGACAGTCTGTATGGCTACACCTTC
TRBJ2-7	-	-	TRBV5-1	CASSSGDRTPAYEQYF	TGCGCCAGCAGCTCGGGGGATCGGACACCTGCCTACGAGCAGTACTTC
TRBJ1-4	-	-	TRBV19	CASSQANEKLFF	TGTGCCAGTAGCCAGGCGAATGAAAAACTGTTTTTT
TRBJ1-3	-	-	TRBV28	CASSLSGLSSGNTIYF	TGTGCCAGCAGTTTATCAGGGTTAAGCTCTGGAAACACCATATATTTT
TRBJ2-2	-	-	TRBV5-4	CASSFTMVLGSTGELFF	TGTGCCAGCAGCTTCACCATGGTTCTGGGGAGCACCGGGGAGCTGTTTTTT
TRBJ2-4	-	TRBD1	TRBV16	CASMPGTGSDIQYF	TGTGCCAGCATGCCAGGGACAGGGAGTGACATTCAGTACTTC
TRBJ1-4	-	-	TRBV28	CASKVGAGLREKLFF	TGTGCCAGCAAGGTGGGAGCAGGATTGAGAGAAAAACTGTTTTTT
TRBJ2-7	-	-	TRBV4-1	CASSPRGGRTYEQYF	TGCGCCAGCAGCCCTAGAGGGGGTCGGACCTACGAGCAGTACTTC
TRBJ1-5	once	TRBD1	TRBV28	CASSNRGPGYSNQPQHF	TGTGCCAGCAGTAACAGGGGGCCTGGGTATAGCAATCAGCCCCAGCATTTT